This note documents a single T cell receptor beta chain sequence. The sample comes from a study of low-dose radiotherapy and immunotherapy resistance in tumors. Covering alpha and beta chains, TRAV- and TRBV-specific primers were used for the first-strand cDNA. With a constant-region primer and a V-primer adapter, TCRs were subjected to 20 PCR cycles of amplification. TCRdb reprocessed the reads via MiXCR and lists one record per CDR3 protein. Among fewer than 20,000 distinct CDR3 sequences listed, approximately 79% were seen once. Germline CDR1 and CDR2: ENHRY and SYGVKD. Trimming stripped 6 bases from V and 1 base from J, with 11 bases between. The CDR3 sequence is 14 residues long. Nivolumab, ipilimumab, aspirin, low-dose cyclophosphamide and low-dose radiotherapy were all administered to the donors. Each patient who was eligible had an advanced solid tumor with no tumor-infiltrating lymphocytes.

The clonotype comes from a human donor with advanced metastatic prostate, ovarian, gallbladder or colorectal cancer (not recorded which). This table probably holds off-target reads from a library built for another chain. This chain links TRBV10-3 with TRBJ2-3; D unresolved. CDR3 in amino acids: CAIRLSGGTDTQYF. The CDR3 bases are TGTGCCATCAGGCTATCCGGCGGCACAGATACGCAGTATTTT.